The 4 T cell receptor beta chains below were found in one sample sequenced in a study of T-cell memory formation after mild COVID-19. TCRdb analysed the 5' RACE reads with MiXCR anew, one entry per CDR3 protein. The sample records around 340,000 distinct CDR3 sequences, more than 15% being singletons. Material for sequencing was PBMCs or a T cell subset sorted from them (not recorded which). Receptors were obtained from a man aged 18-30 years who had mild COVID-19 (a few samples of this study predate the infection). Cell type and time point are not known.

This clonotype was recorded only once. This sequence joins TRBV4-1 and TRBJ1-1, with 7 bases aligning to TRBD1. Germline CDR1 is MGHRA and CDR2 is YSYEKL. The trim removed 4 bases at V and 4 bases at J, leaving 12 bases unmatched. The CDR3 contains 16 residues. The CDR3 loop is CASSRPGRGRVTEAFF. CDR3 DNA sequence: TGCGCCAGCAGCCGACCCGGTAGGGGGCGGGTCACTGAAGCTTTCTTT.

The chain employs TRBV20-1 and TRBJ1-5; D unclear. This CDR3 has 13 residues. Trimming took off 0 bases at V and 4 bases at J, with 7 bases between the two ends. Germline assignment: CDR1 DFQATT and CDR2 SNEGSKA (reference sequence). CDR3 in amino acids: CSARDRWNQPQHF. The DNA for the CDR3 is TGCAGTGCTAGAGATCGGTGGAATCAGCCCCAGCATTTT.

V is TRBV19 and J is TRBJ2-1; TRBD2 matches at 7 bases. Trimming at V came to 6 bases and at J to 0 bases, leaving 2 bases not matched to a gene. Germline CDR1 LNHDA, CDR2 SQIVND (reference sequence). CDR3 size: 14 residues. The CDR3, as DNA: TGTGCCAGTAGAACTAGCGACTCCTACAATGAGCAGTTCTTC. The encoded protein is CASRTSDSYNEQFF.

The chain links TRBV7-2 to TRBJ1-6, with D perhaps TRBD1 (5 bases). V was trimmed by 8 bases and J by 7 bases, leaving 21 bases between them. Looked up from germline, CDR1 is SGHTA and CDR2 is FQGNSA. CDR3 length equals 16 residues. The CDR3 DNA is TGTGCCAGCGCGACGGCGCTTATGGGGCAAAATTCACCCCTCCACTTT. It codes for CASATALMGQNSPLHF.